This T cell receptor beta chain was sequenced during a study of T cells in Graves' hyperthyroidism and ophthalmopathy. At the level of the study: Once the initial diagnosis was made, peripheral blood was obtained before any treatment.

It was RNA transcripts that yielded the amplified TCR beta CDR3 regions. The study used the HTBI primer set for a first-round RT-PCR of the TCR CDR3. One entry per CDR3 protein, called by TCRdb with MiXCR from the multiplex PCR reads. The sample shows about 290,000 distinct CDR3 sequences, 13% of them seen only once. V lost 3 bases and J 6 bases, leaving 8 bases between the germline ends. This CDR3 has 12 residues. Per germline, CDR1 LNHDA and CDR2 SQIVND (reference sequence). This sequence was found in a woman in her twenties or thirties with Graves' hyperthyroidism that later progressed to Graves' ophthalmopathy. The V call is TRBV19, the J call TRBJ1-1; D uncertain. What was sequenced was blood. The DNA for the CDR3 is TGTGCCAGTAGTATTGGTGTTGCTGAAGCTTTCTTT. This codes for CASSIGVAEAFF. Together with reference TRBV19 and TRBJ1-1, the CDR3 gives the full variable domain: DGGITQSPKYLFRKEGQNVTLSCEQNLNHDAMYWYRQDPGQGLRLIYYSQIVNDFQKGDIAEGYSVSREKKESFPLTVTSAQKNPTAFYLCASSIGVAEAFFGQGTRLTVV.